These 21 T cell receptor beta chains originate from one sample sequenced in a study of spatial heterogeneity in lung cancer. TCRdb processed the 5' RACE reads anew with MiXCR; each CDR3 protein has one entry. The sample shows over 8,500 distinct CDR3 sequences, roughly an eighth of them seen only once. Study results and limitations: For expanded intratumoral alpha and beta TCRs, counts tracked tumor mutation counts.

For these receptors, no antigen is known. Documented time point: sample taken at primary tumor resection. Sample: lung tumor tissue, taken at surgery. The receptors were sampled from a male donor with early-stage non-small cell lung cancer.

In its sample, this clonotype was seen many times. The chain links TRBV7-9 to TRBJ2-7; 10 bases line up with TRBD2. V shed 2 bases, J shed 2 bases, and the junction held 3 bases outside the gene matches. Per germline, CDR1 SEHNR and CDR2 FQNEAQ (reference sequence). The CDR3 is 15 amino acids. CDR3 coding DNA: TGTGCCAGCAGCTTAACTAGCGGGGAGACCTACGAGCAGTACTTC. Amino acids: CASSLTSGETYEQYF. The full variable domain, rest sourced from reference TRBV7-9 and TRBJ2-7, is DTGVSQNPRHKITKRGQNVTFRCDPISEHNRLYWYRQTLGQGPEFLTYFQNEAQLEKSRLLSDRFSAERPKGSFSTLEIQRTEQGDSAMYLCASSLTSGETYEQYFGPGTRLTVT.

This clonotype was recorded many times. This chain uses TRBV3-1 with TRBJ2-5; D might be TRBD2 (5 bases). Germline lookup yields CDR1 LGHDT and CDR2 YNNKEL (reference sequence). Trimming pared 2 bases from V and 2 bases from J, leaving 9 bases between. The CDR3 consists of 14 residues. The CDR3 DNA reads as TGTGCCAGCAGCCAACGGACGGGGCAAGAGACCCAGTACTTC. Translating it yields CASSQRTGQETQYF.

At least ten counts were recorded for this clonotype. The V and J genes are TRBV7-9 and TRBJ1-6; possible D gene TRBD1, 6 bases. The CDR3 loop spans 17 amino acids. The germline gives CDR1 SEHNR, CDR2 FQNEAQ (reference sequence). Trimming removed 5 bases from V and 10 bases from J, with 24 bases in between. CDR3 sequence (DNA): TGTGCCAGCAGCCCTTCCCCCCTACAGGGACGAAGCTCACCCCTCCACTTT. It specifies CASSPSPLQGRSSPLHF.

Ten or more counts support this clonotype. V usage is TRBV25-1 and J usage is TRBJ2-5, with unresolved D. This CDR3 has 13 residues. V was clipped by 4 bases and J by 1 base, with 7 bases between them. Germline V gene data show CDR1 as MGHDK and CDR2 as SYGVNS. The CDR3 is CASSADGQETQYF. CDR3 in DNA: TGTGCCAGCAGTGCGGACGGCCAAGAGACCCAGTACTTC.

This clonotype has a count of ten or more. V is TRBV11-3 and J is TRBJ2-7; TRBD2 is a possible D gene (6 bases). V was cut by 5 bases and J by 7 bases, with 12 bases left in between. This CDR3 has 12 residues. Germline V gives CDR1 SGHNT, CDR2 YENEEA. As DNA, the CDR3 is TGTGCCAGCAGCCCGGGGGTGGAGGAGCAGTACTTC. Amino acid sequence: CASSPGVEEQYF.

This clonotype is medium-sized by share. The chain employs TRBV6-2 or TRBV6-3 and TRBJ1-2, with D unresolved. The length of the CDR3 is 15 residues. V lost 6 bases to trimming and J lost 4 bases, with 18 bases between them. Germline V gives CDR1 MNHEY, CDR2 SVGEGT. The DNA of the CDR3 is TGTGCCAGCAGGGACGTGTTGAGAAACGGCTATGGCTACACCTTC. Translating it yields CASRDVLRNGYGYTF.

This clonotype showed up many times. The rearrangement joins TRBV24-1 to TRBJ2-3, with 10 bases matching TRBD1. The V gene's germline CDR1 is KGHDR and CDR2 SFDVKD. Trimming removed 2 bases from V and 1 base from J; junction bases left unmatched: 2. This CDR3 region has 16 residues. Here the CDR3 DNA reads TGTGCCACCAGTGATTACGGGACAGGGGGCACAGATACGCAGTATTTT. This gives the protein CATSDYGTGGTDTQYF.

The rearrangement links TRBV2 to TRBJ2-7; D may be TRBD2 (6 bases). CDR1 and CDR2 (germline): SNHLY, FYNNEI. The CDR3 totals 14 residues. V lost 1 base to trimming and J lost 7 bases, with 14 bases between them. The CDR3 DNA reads TGTGCCAGCAGTGAAGAATCCACTAGCTCGGAGCAGTACTTC. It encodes CASSEESTSSEQYF.

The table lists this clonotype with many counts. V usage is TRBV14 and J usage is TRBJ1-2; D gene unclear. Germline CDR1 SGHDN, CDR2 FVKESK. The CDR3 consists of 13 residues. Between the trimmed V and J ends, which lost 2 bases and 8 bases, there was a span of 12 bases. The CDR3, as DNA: TGTGCCAGCAGCCAACTGGTATCGGGGGGCTACACCTTC. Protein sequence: CASSQLVSGGYTF.

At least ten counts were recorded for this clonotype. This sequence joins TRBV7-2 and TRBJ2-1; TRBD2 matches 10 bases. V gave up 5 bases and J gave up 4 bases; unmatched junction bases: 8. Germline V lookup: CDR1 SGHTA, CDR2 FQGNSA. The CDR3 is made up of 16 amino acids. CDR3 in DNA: TGTGCCAGCAGCCGCCCCCGGACTAGCGGTTACAATGAGCAGTTCTTC. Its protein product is CASSRPRTSGYNEQFF.

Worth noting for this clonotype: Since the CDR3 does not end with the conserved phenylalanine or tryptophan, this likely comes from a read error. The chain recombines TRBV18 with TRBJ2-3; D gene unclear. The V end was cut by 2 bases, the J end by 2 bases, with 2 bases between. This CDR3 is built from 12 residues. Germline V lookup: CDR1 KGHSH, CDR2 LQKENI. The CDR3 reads CASSPSTDTQYS. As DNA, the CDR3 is TGTGCCAGCTCACCATCCACAGATACGCAGTATTCT.

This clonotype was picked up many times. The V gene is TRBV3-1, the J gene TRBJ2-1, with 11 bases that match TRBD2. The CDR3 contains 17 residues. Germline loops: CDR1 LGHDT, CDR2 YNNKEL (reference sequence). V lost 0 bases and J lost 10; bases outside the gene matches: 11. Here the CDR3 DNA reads TGTGCCAGCAGCCAAGATAGTAGGACTAGCGGGTTGGGGGAGCAGTTCTTC. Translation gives CASSQDSRTSGLGEQFF.

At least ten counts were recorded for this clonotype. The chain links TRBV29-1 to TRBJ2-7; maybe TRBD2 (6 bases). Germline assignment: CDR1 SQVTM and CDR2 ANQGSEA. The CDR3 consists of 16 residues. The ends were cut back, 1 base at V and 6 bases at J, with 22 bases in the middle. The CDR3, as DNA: TGCAGCGTTGAAGTGGTCCAATGGGGGGAGGTTCGCGAGCAGTACTTC. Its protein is CSVEVVQWGEVREQYF.

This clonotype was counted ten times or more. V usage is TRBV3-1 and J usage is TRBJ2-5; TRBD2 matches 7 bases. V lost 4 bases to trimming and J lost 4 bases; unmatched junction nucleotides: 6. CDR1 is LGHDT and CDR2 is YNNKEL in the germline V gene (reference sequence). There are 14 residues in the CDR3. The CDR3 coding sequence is TGTGCCAGCAGCCGGGACCTAGCGGCAGAGACCCAGTACTTC. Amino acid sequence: CASSRDLAAETQYF.

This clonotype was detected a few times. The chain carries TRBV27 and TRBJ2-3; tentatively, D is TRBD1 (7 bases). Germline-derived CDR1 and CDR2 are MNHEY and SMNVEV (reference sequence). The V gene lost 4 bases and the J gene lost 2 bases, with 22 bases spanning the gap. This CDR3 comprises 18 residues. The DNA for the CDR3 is TGTGCCAGCAGTTGGGTTTGGAGCGGCAGGGGGGTCACAGATACGCAGTATTTT. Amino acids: CASSWVWSGRGVTDTQYF.

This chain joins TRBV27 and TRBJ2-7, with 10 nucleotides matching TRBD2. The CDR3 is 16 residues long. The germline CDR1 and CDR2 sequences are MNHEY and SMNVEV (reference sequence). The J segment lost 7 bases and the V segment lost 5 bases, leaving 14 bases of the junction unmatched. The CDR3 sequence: CASSPTSGTTLREQYF. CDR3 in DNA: TGTGCCAGCAGTCCAACTAGCGGGACCACGCTGAGGGAGCAGTACTTC.

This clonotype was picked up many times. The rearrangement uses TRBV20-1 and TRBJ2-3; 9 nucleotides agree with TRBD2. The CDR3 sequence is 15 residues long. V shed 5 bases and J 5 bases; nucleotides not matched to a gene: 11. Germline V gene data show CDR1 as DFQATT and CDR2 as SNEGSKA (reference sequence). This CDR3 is CSAPDSGRKKDTQYF. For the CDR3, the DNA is TGCAGTGCTCCTGACAGCGGGAGGAAGAAAGATACGCAGTATTTT.

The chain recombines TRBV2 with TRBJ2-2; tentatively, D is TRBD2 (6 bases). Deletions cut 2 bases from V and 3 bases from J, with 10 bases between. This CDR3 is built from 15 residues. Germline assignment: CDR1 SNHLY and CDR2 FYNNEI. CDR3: CASSESGTDTGELFF. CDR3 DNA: TGTGCCAGCAGTGAATCGGGGACTGACACCGGGGAGCTGTTTTTT.

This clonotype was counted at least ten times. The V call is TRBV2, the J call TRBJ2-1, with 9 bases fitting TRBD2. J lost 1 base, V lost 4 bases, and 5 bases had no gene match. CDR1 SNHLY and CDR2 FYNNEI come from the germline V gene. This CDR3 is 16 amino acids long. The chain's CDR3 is CASSGPGLASYNEQFF. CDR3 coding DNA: TGTGCCAGCAGTGGACCGGGACTAGCATCCTACAATGAGCAGTTCTTC.

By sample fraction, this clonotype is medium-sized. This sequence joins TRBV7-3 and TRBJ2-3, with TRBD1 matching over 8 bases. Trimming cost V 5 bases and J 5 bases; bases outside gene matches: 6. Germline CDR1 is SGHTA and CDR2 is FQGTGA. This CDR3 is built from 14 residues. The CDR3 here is CASSPQGAVDTQYF. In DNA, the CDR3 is TGTGCCAGCAGCCCTCAGGGGGCGGTAGATACGCAGTATTTT.

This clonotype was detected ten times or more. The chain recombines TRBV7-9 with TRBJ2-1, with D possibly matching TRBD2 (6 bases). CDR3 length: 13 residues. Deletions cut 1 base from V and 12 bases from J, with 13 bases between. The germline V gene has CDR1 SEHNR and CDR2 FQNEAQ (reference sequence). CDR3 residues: CASSLVGQGGQFF. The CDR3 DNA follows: TGTGCCAGCAGCTTAGTAGGCCAGGGAGGGCAGTTCTTC.